This TCR beta chain was captured in a study of CD8 T cells in Susac syndrome. Negative isolation yielded CD4+ and CD8+ T cells, and FACS enriched TEMRA cells. Reverse transcription of roughly 0.5 to 1 ug RNA used random hexamers. TCRdb reanalysed the immunoSEQ multiplex PCR reads using MiXCR and keeps one entry per CDR3 protein. The sample lists approximately 140,000 distinct CDR3 sequences, roughly 80% occurring once. What was sequenced was CD8+ T cells from PBMCs. This clonotype was sampled from a human donor with multiple sclerosis.

CDR3 region: CASSWGQGEGQPQHF. CDR3 nucleotide sequence: TGTGCCAGCAGCTGGGGACAGGGGGAGGGCCAGCCCCAGCATTTT. The V call is TRBV7-9, the J call TRBJ1-5, with 11 nucleotides matching TRBD1. V lost 4 bases, J lost 7 bases, and 6 bases stayed unmatched. This CDR3 is built from 15 residues. The germline gives CDR1 SEHNR, CDR2 FQNEAQ (reference sequence).